The subject of this entry is one T cell receptor (beta chain). Symptom resolution, clearance, or two negative PCRs marked the recovered donors of Cohort 3. The sample is drawn from a study of blood T cell repertoires in COVID-19. Study details: The study drew acute and convalescent COVID-19 samples from the United States, Italy and Spain. PBMCs, B-cell-depleted T cells, or T cells provided the cDNA or gDNA that made up the material.

Authors' data handling: Quantification of nucleated cells was approximated via reference gene primer amplification. TCRdb's copy holds only in-frame clones and misses some; the assay was immunoSEQ multiplex PCR. V, J and clone size are taken as reported in that table, and D and trimming were inferred from the DNA itself. The data hold more than 200,000 clones, with approximately 90% observed a single time. The sample taken for sequencing was PBMCs or T cells enriched from blood (not recorded which). The receptor was derived from a man under 40 who had recovered from COVID-19.

The DNA for the CDR3 is TGTGCCACCAGCAGACAGGGGGCTAGCAATCAGCCCCAGCATTTT. Protein product: CATSRQGASNQPQHF. V gene TRBV15 combines with J gene TRBJ1-5, with 8 bases identical to TRBD1. Germline V gives CDR1 LNHNV, CDR2 YYDKDF (reference sequence). The ends lost 2 bases at V and 0 bases at J; junction bases unmatched: 0. This CDR3 has 15 amino acids.